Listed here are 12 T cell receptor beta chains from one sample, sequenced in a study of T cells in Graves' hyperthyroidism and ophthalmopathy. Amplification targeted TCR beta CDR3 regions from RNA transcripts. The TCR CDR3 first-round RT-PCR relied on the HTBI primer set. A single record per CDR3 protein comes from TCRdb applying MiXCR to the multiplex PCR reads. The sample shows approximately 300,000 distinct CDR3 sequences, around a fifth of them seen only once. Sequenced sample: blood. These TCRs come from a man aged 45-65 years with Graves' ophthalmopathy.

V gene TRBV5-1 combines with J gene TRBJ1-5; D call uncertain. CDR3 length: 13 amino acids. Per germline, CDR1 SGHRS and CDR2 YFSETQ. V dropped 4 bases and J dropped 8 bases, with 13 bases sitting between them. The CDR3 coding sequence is TGCGCCAGCAGCCTGGATGGAGGGAAGCCCCAGCATTTT. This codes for CASSLDGGKPQHF.

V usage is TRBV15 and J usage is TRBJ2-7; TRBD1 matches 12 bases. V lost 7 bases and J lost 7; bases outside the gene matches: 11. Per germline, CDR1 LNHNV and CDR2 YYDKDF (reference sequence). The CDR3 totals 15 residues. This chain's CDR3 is CATNRGTGGGGEQYF. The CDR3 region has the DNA TGTGCCACCAACCGTGGGACAGGGGGCGGGGGGGAGCAGTACTTC.

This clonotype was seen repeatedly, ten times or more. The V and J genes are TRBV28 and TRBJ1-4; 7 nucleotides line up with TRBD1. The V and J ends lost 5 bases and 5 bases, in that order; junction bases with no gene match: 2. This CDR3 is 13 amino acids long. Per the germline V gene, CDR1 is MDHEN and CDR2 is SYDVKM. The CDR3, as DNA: TGTGCCAGCAGTGACAGGGTCAATGAAAAACTGTTTTTT. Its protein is CASSDRVNEKLFF. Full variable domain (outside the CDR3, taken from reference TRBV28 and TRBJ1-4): DVKVTQSSRYLVKRTGEKVFLECVQDMDHENMFWYRQDPGLGLRLIYFSYDVKMKEKGDIPEGYSVSREKKERFSLILESASTNQTSMYLCASSDRVNEKLFFGSGTQLSVL.

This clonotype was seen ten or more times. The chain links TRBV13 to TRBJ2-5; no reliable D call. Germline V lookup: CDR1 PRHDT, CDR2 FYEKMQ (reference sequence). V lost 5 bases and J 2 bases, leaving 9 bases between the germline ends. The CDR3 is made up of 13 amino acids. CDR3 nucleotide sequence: TGTGCCAGCAGCAGCGTCCGGCAAGAGACCCAGTACTTC. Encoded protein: CASSSVRQETQYF.

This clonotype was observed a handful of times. The CDR3 region is CSARPPPGDEQFF. The CDR3 nucleotides read TGCAGTGCTAGACCTCCACCGGGAGATGAGCAGTTCTTC. The rearrangement joins TRBV20-1 to TRBJ2-1, with D perhaps matching TRBD2 (6 bases). The CDR3 loop spans 13 amino acids. The V gene's germline CDR1 is DFQATT and CDR2 SNEGSKA (reference sequence). Trimming shortened V by 2 bases and J by 8 bases, and 13 bases separated the two germline ends.

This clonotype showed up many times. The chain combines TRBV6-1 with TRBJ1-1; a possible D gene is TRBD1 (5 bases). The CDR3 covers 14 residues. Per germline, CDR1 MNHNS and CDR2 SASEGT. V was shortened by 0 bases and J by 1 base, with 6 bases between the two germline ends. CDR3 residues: CASSEAGGNTEAFF. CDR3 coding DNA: TGTGCCAGCAGTGAAGCTGGGGGGAACACTGAAGCTTTCTTT.

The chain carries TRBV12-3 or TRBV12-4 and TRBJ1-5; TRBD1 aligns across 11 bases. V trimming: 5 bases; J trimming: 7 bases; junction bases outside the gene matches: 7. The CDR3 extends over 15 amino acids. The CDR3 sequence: CASSPRTGGGQPQHF. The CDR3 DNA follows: TGTGCCAGCAGTCCCCGGACAGGGGGCGGGCAGCCCCAGCATTTT.

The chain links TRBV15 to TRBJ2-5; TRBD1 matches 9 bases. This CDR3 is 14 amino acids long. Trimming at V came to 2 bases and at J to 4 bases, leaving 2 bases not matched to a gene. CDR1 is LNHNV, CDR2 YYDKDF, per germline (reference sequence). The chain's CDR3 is CATSRPDRGETQYF. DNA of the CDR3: TGTGCCACCAGCAGACCGGACAGGGGAGAGACCCAGTACTTC.

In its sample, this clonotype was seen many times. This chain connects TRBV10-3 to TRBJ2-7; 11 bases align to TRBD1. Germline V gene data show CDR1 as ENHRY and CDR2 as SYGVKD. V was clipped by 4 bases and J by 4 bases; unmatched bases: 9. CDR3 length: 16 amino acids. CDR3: CAISGTGGYLEYEQYF. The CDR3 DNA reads TGTGCCATCAGTGGGACAGGGGGCTATCTAGAATACGAGCAGTACTTC.

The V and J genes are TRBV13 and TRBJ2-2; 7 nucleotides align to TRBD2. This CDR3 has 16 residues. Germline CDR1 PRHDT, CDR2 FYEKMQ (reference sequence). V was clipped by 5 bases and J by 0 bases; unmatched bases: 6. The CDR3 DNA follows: TGTGCCAGCAGCGGGGGGGGACTGACGAACACCGGGGAGCTGTTTTTT. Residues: CASSGGGLTNTGELFF.

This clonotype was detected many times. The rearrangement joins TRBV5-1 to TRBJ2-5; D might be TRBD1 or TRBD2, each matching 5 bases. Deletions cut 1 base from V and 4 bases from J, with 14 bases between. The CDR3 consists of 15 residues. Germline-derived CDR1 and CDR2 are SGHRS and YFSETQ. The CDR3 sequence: CASSLNGGWGETQYF. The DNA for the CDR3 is TGCGCCAGCAGCTTGAATGGGGGATGGGGAGAGACCCAGTACTTC. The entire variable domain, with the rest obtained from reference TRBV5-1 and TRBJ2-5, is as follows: KAGVTQTPRYLIKTRGQQVTLSCSPISGHRSVSWYQQTPGQGLQFLFEYFSETQRNKGNFPGRFSGRQFSNSRSEMNVSTLELGDSALYLCASSLNGGWGETQYFGPGTRLLVL.

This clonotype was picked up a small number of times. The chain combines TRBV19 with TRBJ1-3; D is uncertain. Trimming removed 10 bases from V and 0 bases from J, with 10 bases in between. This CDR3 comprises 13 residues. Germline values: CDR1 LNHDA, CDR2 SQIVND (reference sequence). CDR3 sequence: CATAPSSGNTIYF. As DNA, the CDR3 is TGTGCCACCGCTCCGTCCTCTGGAAACACCATATATTTT.